These 9 T cell receptor beta chains were all obtained from the same sample, sequenced in a study of shared clonotypes between healthy human individuals. This table comes from immunoSEQ multiplex PCR, and its TCRdb copy is limited to in-frame clones, with some not included. This table holds millions of clones, roughly nine tenths found once. Sequenced sample: naive CD4+ T cells sorted from blood. Subset in this sample: CD45RA+ positively selected. These receptors all stem from a man aged 18 to 30 in good health.

In this sample, this clone turned up once. The rearrangement links TRBV5-4 to TRBJ2-5; D not certain. Germline V lookup: CDR1 SGHNT, CDR2 YYREEE (reference sequence). Deletions cut 4 bases from V and 0 bases from J, with 10 bases between. The CDR3 covers 14 residues. CDR3 in amino acids: CASSRGRNQETQYF. The DNA for the CDR3 is TGTGCCAGCAGCCGTGGACGCAACCAAGAGACCCAGTACTTC. The full variable domain, in which reference TRBV5-4 and TRBJ2-5 provide the parts outside the CDR3, is ETGVTQSPTHLIKTRGQQVTLRCSSQSGHNTVSWYQQALGQGPQFIFQYYREEENGRGNFPPRFSGLQFPNYSSELNVNALELDDSALYLCASSRGRNQETQYFGPGTRLLVL.

The genes are TRBV4-2 and TRBJ2-3, with a tentative D call TRBD2 (5 bases). CDR1 is LGHNA, CDR2 YNFKEQ, per germline. V gave up 0 bases and J gave up 0 bases, with 16 bases separating them. There are 18 residues in the CDR3. CDR3 residues: CASSQDPDWRASTDTQYF. The CDR3 region has the DNA TGTGCCAGCAGCCAAGATCCCGATTGGCGGGCGAGCACAGATACGCAGTATTTT.

This rearrangement joins TRBV25-1 to TRBJ1-6, with TRBD1 identical over 7 bases. Germline lookup yields CDR1 MGHDK and CDR2 SYGVNS. Unmatched junction bases numbered 5, after V lost 4 bases and J lost 5 bases. This CDR3 contains 15 residues. The CDR3 region has the DNA TGTGCCAGCAGTGCCCGACAGGGAAATAATTCACCCCTCCACTTT. Amino acids: CASSARQGNNSPLHF.

This clone appeared a few times. The V call is TRBV30, the J call TRBJ1-1; unclear D gene. The CDR3 has 12 residues. Germline values: CDR1 GTSNPN, CDR2 SVGIG (reference sequence). V dropped 2 bases and J dropped 7 bases, with 11 bases sitting between them. The CDR3 DNA reads TGTGCCTGGAGTCTGCGGGCAGTTGAAGCTTTCTTT. It is translated as CAWSLRAVEAFF.

V gene TRBV5-6 combines with J gene TRBJ1-5; 8 bases are a match to TRBD1. CDR3 size: 17 residues. V gave up 0 bases and J gave up 1 base; unmatched junction bases: 6. The V gene's germline CDR1 is SGHDT and CDR2 YYEEEE. The CDR3 loop reads CASSLAQGARSNQPQHF. DNA of the CDR3: TGTGCCAGCAGCTTGGCTCAGGGGGCCCGAAGCAATCAGCCCCAGCATTTT.

V usage is TRBV5-6 and J usage is TRBJ2-7; weak D call: TRBD1 (6 bases). V lost 0 bases and J lost 0, with 10 bases in between. The CDR3 is 15 residues long. Per the germline V gene, CDR1 is SGHDT and CDR2 is YYEEEE. In nucleotides, the CDR3 is TGTGCCAGCAGCTTGGGTAACAGGGCCTCCTACGAGCAGTACTTC. Amino acids: CASSLGNRASYEQYF.

The rearrangement links TRBV10-3 to TRBJ1-1; 8 bases are shared with TRBD1. Trimming took 10 bases from V and 1 from J; bases not matched to a gene: 11. This CDR3 is built from 15 residues. Germline V CDR1 and CDR2: ENHRY, SYGVKD. CDR3 sequence reads: CATLKDRAQNTEAFF. CDR3 in DNA: TGTGCCACCCTAAAGGACAGGGCCCAGAACACTGAAGCTTTCTTT.

Comment on this clone: The sample carries other DNA sequences with the same CDR3. The V and J genes are TRBV5-4 and TRBJ2-3, with TRBD2 identical over 10 bases. Germline values: CDR1 SGHNT, CDR2 YYREEE (reference sequence). Trimming removed 4 bases from V and 1 base from J; junction bases left unmatched: 3. This CDR3 contains 15 residues. This chain's CDR3 is CASSSGGAGTDTQYF. CDR3 sequence (DNA): TGTGCCAGCAGCAGCGGGGGGGCCGGCACAGATACGCAGTATTTT.

The chain couples TRBV7-2 to TRBJ1-2; the D is unclear. This CDR3 comprises 14 residues. The V gene lost 4 bases and the J gene lost 8 bases, with 17 bases spanning the gap. The V gene's germline CDR1 is SGHTA and CDR2 FQGNSA. CDR3 sequence: CASSSRIPSPGYTF. In DNA, the CDR3 is TGTGCCAGCAGCTCCAGGATCCCCTCCCCGGGCTACACCTTC.